These 24 T cell receptor beta chains came from one sample sequenced in a study of cytomegalovirus exposure and HLA in healthy donors. TCRdb's copy holds only in-frame clones and misses some; the assay was immunoSEQ multiplex PCR. This repertoire shows 150,000 to 200,000 clones, around four fifths found once; its top ten account for roughly 7%. The sequenced sample was PBMCs. The receptors originated from a man younger than 35 in good health and CMV-seropositive.

The chain carries TRBV28 and TRBJ1-2, with 7 bases aligning to TRBD1. V dropped 5 bases and J dropped 3; count of bases not matched to a gene: 6. Germline-derived CDR1 and CDR2 are MDHEN and SYDVKM. This CDR3 comprises 14 residues. CDR3 DNA: TGTGCCAGCAGTCCAGGGGGACGCCACTATGGCTACACCTTC. Translation gives CASSPGGRHYGYTF.

The J gene is TRBJ2-1, the V gene TRBV11-2; D uncertain. The length of the CDR3 is 12 residues. Trimming pared 6 bases from V and 8 bases from J, leaving 11 bases between. CDR1 and CDR2 from the germline V gene are SGHAT and FQNNGV. The CDR3 nucleotides read TGTGCCAGCAGATCTAGAGGCCATGAGCAGTTCTTC. Amino acids: CASRSRGHEQFF.

In nucleotides, the CDR3 is TGTGCCAGCAGCCGGGGGGGGAATTACAATGAGCAGTTCTTC. Translated: CASSRGGNYNEQFF. The rearrangement links TRBV9 to TRBJ2-1, with 8 bases lining up with TRBD2. After removal of 4 bases from V and 4 bases from J, the junction contained 4 bases not matched to a gene. CDR1 is SGDLS and CDR2 is YYNGEE in the germline V gene. There are 14 residues in the CDR3.

This chain connects TRBV19 to TRBJ2-7, with 11 positions matching TRBD1. J was trimmed by 5 bases and V by 3 bases; bases with no gene match: 9. Germline V gives CDR1 LNHDA, CDR2 SQIVND (reference sequence). This CDR3 has 16 amino acids. CDR3 DNA sequence: TGTGCCAGTAGTATTGGATACCGGGACAGGGGGAACGAGCAGTACTTC. Translation: CASSIGYRDRGNEQYF.

CDR3 protein: CASSAGTENTEAFF. The DNA of the CDR3 is TGTGCCAGCAGCGCCGGGACAGAGAACACTGAAGCTTTCTTT. The chain couples TRBV9 to TRBJ1-1; TRBD1 matches 7 bases. The CDR3 runs 14 residues. Looked up from germline, CDR1 is SGDLS and CDR2 is YYNGEE. Unmatched junction bases numbered 3, after V lost 3 bases and J lost 1 base.

V gene TRBV2 combines with J gene TRBJ1-2, with D possibly being TRBD1 (5 bases). Trimming took off 7 bases at V and 2 bases at J, with 8 bases between the two ends. This CDR3 has 12 residues. Germline CDR1 reads SNHLY; CDR2 reads FYNNEI. The CDR3 region is CASNRQNYGYTF. CDR3 sequence (DNA): TGTGCCAGCAACAGGCAAAACTATGGCTACACCTTC. The full variable domain, in which reference TRBV2 and TRBJ1-2 provide the parts outside the CDR3, is EPEVTQTPSHQVTQMGQEVILRCVPISNHLYFYWYRQILGQKVEFLVSFYNNEISEKSEIFDDQFSVERPDGSNFTLKIRSTKLEDSAMYFCASNRQNYGYTFGSGTRLTVV.

This chain links TRBV25-1 with TRBJ1-4; D unresolved. Trimming left V 7 bases short and J 6 bases short, with 15 bases between. This CDR3 has 14 amino acids. In germline, CDR1 is MGHDK, CDR2 SYGVNS. CDR3 DNA: TGTGCCAGCACCCCCGTCAACGGAGATGAAAAACTGTTTTTT. Protein product: CASTPVNGDEKLFF.

J is TRBJ1-2 and V is TRBV4-1, with 9 nucleotides matching TRBD1. This CDR3 contains 14 residues. J lost 3 bases, V lost 4 bases, and 3 bases had no gene match. CDR1 is MGHRA and CDR2 is YSYEKL in the germline V gene. In nucleotides, the CDR3 is TGCGCCAGCAGCCGATGGACAGGGGACTATGGCTACACCTTC. Amino acids: CASSRWTGDYGYTF.

This clone was counted a few times. The rearrangement uses TRBV7-2 and TRBJ2-7; 9 bases are shared with TRBD1. The CDR3 is made up of 14 amino acids. Trimming cost V 7 bases and J 5 bases; bases outside gene matches: 9. Germline V gene lookup returns CDR1 SGHTA and CDR2 FQGNSA. CDR3: CASTLRGQGDEQYF. CDR3 nucleotides: TGTGCCAGCACCCTTAGGGGACAGGGAGACGAGCAGTACTTC.

The chain is built from TRBV30 and TRBJ1-3; D may be TRBD1 (5 bases). V was trimmed by 3 bases and J by 4 bases, leaving 16 bases between them. Per the germline V gene, CDR1 is GTSNPN and CDR2 is SVGIG (reference sequence). The CDR3 is 15 amino acids. The CDR3 bases are TGTGCCTGGAGCCGGAGGGGAGGGTTAGGAAACACCATATATTTT. Translated, it gives CAWSRRGGLGNTIYF. The full variable domain, completed using reference TRBV30 and TRBJ1-3, is SQTIHQWPATLVQPVGSPLSLECTVEGTSNPNLYWYRQAAGRGLQLLFYSVGIGQISSEVPQNLSASRPQDRQFILSSKKLLLSDSGFYLCAWSRRGGLGNTIYFGEGSWLTVV.

This chain joins TRBV4-2 and TRBJ2-3; 9 bases line up with TRBD1. V trimming: 6 bases; J trimming: 2 bases; junction bases outside the gene matches: 12. From germline, CDR1 is LGHNA and CDR2 YNFKEQ. The CDR3 consists of 17 residues. The CDR3 spells CASRPRGDRDHTDTQYF. The CDR3 coding sequence is TGTGCCAGCAGACCGAGGGGGGACAGGGATCACACAGATACGCAGTATTTT.

The chain recombines TRBV4-1 with TRBJ2-2, with a tentative D call TRBD2 (5 bases). The CDR3 length is 15 residues. V was cut by 0 bases and J by 6 bases, with 11 bases left in between. Germline loops: CDR1 MGHRA, CDR2 YSYEKL. CDR3 DNA: TGCGCCAGCAGCCAAGAGAACCGGGGAGCCGGGGAGCTGTTTTTT. Its translation: CASSQENRGAGELFF.

Concerning this clone: Other DNA sequences from this sample encode an identical CDR3 as well. The rearrangement joins TRBV13 to TRBJ2-7; TRBD2 aligns across 8 bases. Germline lookup yields CDR1 PRHDT and CDR2 FYEKMQ (reference sequence). This CDR3 is 14 amino acids long. V was clipped by 0 bases and J by 4 bases; unmatched bases: 2. CDR3 sequence: CASSLGGRAYEQYF. Written as DNA, the CDR3 is TGTGCCAGCAGCTTAGGCGGGAGGGCTTACGAGCAGTACTTC.

The V and J genes are TRBV10-3 and TRBJ2-3; TRBD2 matches 10 bases. CDR1 and CDR2 (germline): ENHRY, SYGVKD. The ends lost 6 bases at V and 2 bases at J; junction bases unmatched: 8. CDR3 length equals 16 residues. The CDR3 loop is CAISGTSAGYTDTQYF. The CDR3 nucleotides read TGTGCCATCAGCGGGACTAGCGCAGGATACACAGATACGCAGTATTTT.

The chain carries TRBV6-4 and TRBJ2-7, with D possibly matching TRBD2 (6 bases). V was trimmed by 3 bases and J by 1 base, leaving 16 bases between them. From germline, CDR1 is MRHNA and CDR2 SNTAGT. This CDR3 region has 16 residues. CDR3 sequence reads: CASSEGRRELSYEQYF. Here the CDR3 DNA reads TGTGCCAGCAGTGAAGGCCGTCGGGAGTTGTCCTACGAGCAGTACTTC.

In its sample, this clone was seen once. The genes are TRBV6-5 and TRBJ2-5, with D uncertain. CDR3 length: 14 amino acids. From germline, CDR1 is MNHEY and CDR2 SVGAGI. The ends were cut back, 0 bases at V and 6 bases at J, with 11 bases in the middle. The CDR3 reads CASSYSTPPQTQYF. DNA of the CDR3: TGTGCCAGCAGTTACTCCACTCCCCCCCAGACCCAGTACTTC.

This chain uses TRBV4-3 with TRBJ1-5, with 8 positions matching TRBD1. CDR1 and CDR2 (germline): LGHNA, YSLEER. J lost 4 bases, V lost 1 base, and 3 bases had no gene match. CDR3 size: 15 residues. The CDR3 loop is CASSQVRQGNQPQHF. DNA of the CDR3: TGCGCCAGCAGCCAAGTACGACAGGGGAATCAGCCCCAGCATTTT.

The chain recombines TRBV14 with TRBJ2-1; D is uncertain. Germline V gene data show CDR1 as SGHDN and CDR2 as FVKESK. This CDR3 contains 16 residues. V dropped 4 bases and J dropped 0 bases, with 13 bases sitting between them. The CDR3 nucleotides are TGTGCCAGCAGCCCTTTCGATTTCAGCTCCTACAATGAGCAGTTCTTC. Translation gives CASSPFDFSSYNEQFF.

V and J are TRBV9 and TRBJ1-5; D is possibly TRBD1 (5 bases). The CDR3 is made up of 15 amino acids. Germline values: CDR1 SGDLS, CDR2 YYNGEE. Trimming left V 0 bases short and J 1 base short, with 8 bases between. CDR3 amino acids: CASSVAGLSNQPQHF. The CDR3 nucleotides read TGTGCCAGCAGCGTAGCAGGGTTGAGCAATCAGCCCCAGCATTTT.

This clone was counted a single time. CDR3 amino acids: CASSVGQPYSGANVLTF. The CDR3 nucleotides are TGTGCCAGCAGTGTGGGACAGCCCTACTCTGGGGCCAACGTCCTGACTTTC. The V gene is TRBV2, the J gene TRBJ2-6, with 7 bases aligning to TRBD1. The J segment lost 0 bases and the V segment lost 4 bases, leaving 6 bases of the junction unmatched. The CDR3 is 17 residues long. Per germline, CDR1 SNHLY and CDR2 FYNNEI. Combining the CDR3 with reference TRBV2 and TRBJ2-6 gives the whole variable domain EPEVTQTPSHQVTQMGQEVILRCVPISNHLYFYWYRQILGQKVEFLVSFYNNEISEKSEIFDDQFSVERPDGSNFTLKIRSTKLEDSAMYFCASSVGQPYSGANVLTFGAGSRLTVL.

The genes are TRBV10-1 and TRBJ2-7; TRBD2 aligns across 11 bases. Losses at the gene ends were 5 bases for V and 3 bases for J; bases not matched to a gene: 3. This CDR3 region has 14 residues. CDR1 WNHNN and CDR2 SYGVQD come from the germline V gene (reference sequence). The CDR3, as DNA: TGCGCCAGCAGTTGGACTAGCGGGTACTACGAGCAGTACTTC. It translates to CASSWTSGYYEQYF.

The chain recombines TRBV27 with TRBJ2-1; TRBD2 might be the D (5 bases). The V end lost 6 bases, the J end lost 8 bases, and 14 bases lay between the germline ends. The germline gives CDR1 MNHEY, CDR2 SMNVEV (reference sequence). CDR3 length: 13 amino acids. The CDR3: CASRLTRRDEQFF. Written as DNA, the CDR3 is TGTGCCAGCAGGCTTACCAGGCGGGATGAGCAGTTCTTC.

This clone is a singleton in its sample. The chain uses TRBV5-1 and TRBJ2-5; 11 bases map to TRBD2. The V gene's germline CDR1 is SGHRS and CDR2 YFSETQ. The trim removed 4 bases at V and 5 bases at J, leaving 7 bases unmatched. The CDR3 runs 15 residues. In DNA, the CDR3 is TGCGCCAGCAGCATGCTAGCGGGAGGTCAGGAGACCCAGTACTTC. Translating gives CASSMLAGGQETQYF.

The rearrangement joins TRBV19 to TRBJ1-2; 7 nucleotides match TRBD1. V shed 4 bases, J shed 0 bases, and the junction held 5 bases outside the gene matches. The germline CDR1 and CDR2 sequences are LNHDA and SQIVND (reference sequence). The CDR3 spans 15 residues. The CDR3 sequence is CASSTRQGSNYGYTF. CDR3 nucleotide sequence: TGTGCCAGTAGTACCCGACAGGGCTCTAACTATGGCTACACCTTC.